The 29 T cell receptor beta chains listed next were all sequenced from one sample in a study of blood T cell repertoires in COVID-19. This table comes from immunoSEQ multiplex PCR, and its TCRdb copy is limited to in-frame clones, with some not included. The sample shows hundreds of thousands of clones, around four fifths of them seen only once. Sequences were obtained from peripheral blood. These receptors were taken from a woman aged 35 to 49 with active or convalescent COVID-19.

The chain is built from TRBV19 and TRBJ1-5; 11 positions match TRBD1. The ends lost 6 bases at V and 3 bases at J; junction bases unmatched: 7. The germline CDR1 and CDR2 sequences are LNHDA and SQIVND (reference sequence). The CDR3 loop spans 16 amino acids. CDR3 DNA: TGTGCCAGTAGGTCGGGGGGACAGGGGGACAATCAGCCCCAGCATTTT. This sequence encodes CASRSGGQGDNQPQHF.

J is TRBJ1-2 and V is TRBV9; TRBD1 might be the D (5 bases). The germline gives CDR1 SGDLS, CDR2 YYNGEE. The CDR3 sequence is 14 residues long. The V and J ends lost 0 bases and 4 bases respectively, with 10 bases between them. The CDR3 spells CASSVGQSAYGYTF. The CDR3 DNA sequence: TGTGCCAGCAGCGTAGGACAGTCAGCCTATGGCTACACCTTC.

The V and J genes are TRBV28 and TRBJ2-2; 11 bases map to TRBD1. The trim removed 6 bases at V and 5 bases at J, leaving 8 bases unmatched. The CDR3 length is 16 residues. The V gene's germline CDR1 is MDHEN and CDR2 SYDVKM. Here the CDR3 DNA reads TGTGCCAGCAGGGCGGACAGGGGGCGGAGGACCGGGGAGCTGTTTTTT. The encoded protein is CASRADRGRRTGELFF.

The chain recombines TRBV10-3 with TRBJ1-6, with TRBD1 identical over 7 bases. The germline gives CDR1 ENHRY, CDR2 SYGVKD. The CDR3 has 13 amino acids. After removal of 11 bases from V and 5 bases from J, the junction contained 6 bases not matched to a gene. CDR3 nucleotide sequence: TGTGCCGTCGGACAGGTGGATAATTCACCCCTCCACTTT. It encodes CAVGQVDNSPLHF.

V gene TRBV10-3 combines with J gene TRBJ2-4; perhaps TRBD2 as D (6 bases). CDR3 length: 14 amino acids. V was cut by 2 bases and J by 8 bases, with 13 bases left in between. Germline V CDR1 and CDR2: ENHRY, SYGVKD. The CDR3 DNA follows: TGTGCCATCAGTGAGACTAGCCTTCGGGACATTCAGTACTTC. Its translation: CAISETSLRDIQYF.

V gene TRBV5-1 combines with J gene TRBJ2-3, with D perhaps matching TRBD1 (5 bases). Germline-derived CDR1 and CDR2 are SGHRS and YFSETQ. The CDR3 runs to 14 residues. The V end was cut by 5 bases, the J end by 0 bases, with 10 bases between. DNA for the CDR3: TGCGCCAGCAGAGACAGTTCTAGCACAGATACGCAGTATTTT. Amino acids: CASRDSSSTDTQYF.

This chain links TRBV5-4 with TRBJ2-3, with 8 bases that match TRBD2. Germline lookup yields CDR1 SGHNT and CDR2 YYREEE (reference sequence). The CDR3 has 16 residues. The V gene end was trimmed by 1 base and the J gene end by 7 bases; junction bases not matched to a gene: 11. The DNA for the CDR3 is TGTGCCAGCAGCTTGTTTCGGGGGGGGCAACCGAATACGCAGTATTTT. This encodes CASSLFRGGQPNTQYF.

As for this clone: An end of the junction does not agree with germline; a read error may underlie this. The CDR3 sequence: CARSPRGATGNTIYF. CDR3 sequence (DNA): TGCGCCCGCAGTCCGCGGGGGGCAACAGGAAACACCATATATTTT. The chain combines TRBV10-2 with TRBJ1-3; D possibly corresponds to TRBD1 (6 bases). The germline CDR1 and CDR2 sequences are WSHSY and SAAADI. This CDR3 spans 15 amino acids.

The chain uses TRBV28 and TRBJ2-3; a possible D gene is TRBD2 (6 bases). The CDR3 covers 17 residues. V gave up 3 bases and J gave up 5 bases, with 21 bases separating them. CDR1 and CDR2 from the germline V gene are MDHEN and SYDVKM. CDR3 coding DNA: TGTGCCAGCAGTTTGATGCTGGTGACGGGGGAAGGAGATACGCAGTATTTT. Translation gives CASSLMLVTGEGDTQYF.

The rearrangement links TRBV5-1 to TRBJ2-1, with D perhaps matching TRBD2 (6 bases). Trimming stripped 3 bases from V and 5 bases from J, with 21 bases between. The CDR3 has 17 amino acids. CDR1 SGHRS and CDR2 YFSETQ come from the germline V gene. The CDR3 is CASSSENRAGIDNEQFF. The CDR3 DNA sequence: TGCGCCAGCAGCTCCGAAAACCGGGCGGGGATAGACAATGAGCAGTTCTTC.

This chain uses TRBV4-1 with TRBJ2-2; 9 bases fit TRBD1. This CDR3 contains 15 residues. In germline, CDR1 is MGHRA, CDR2 YSYEKL. J lost 7 bases, V lost 6 bases, and 9 bases had no gene match. Written as DNA, the CDR3 is TGCGCCAGCAGGTCGCCGGGACAGGGTTTCGGGGAGCTGTTTTTT. Translation gives CASRSPGQGFGELFF.

J is TRBJ2-2 and V is TRBV24-1; 7 bases are a match to TRBD1. The junction had 7 bases not matched to a gene; V was cut back by 7 bases and J by 3 bases. The germline CDR1 and CDR2 sequences are KGHDR and SFDVKD. This CDR3 has 15 residues. This CDR3 is CATRRQGVHTGELFF. The CDR3 DNA reads as TGTGCCACCAGGCGACAGGGCGTCCACACCGGGGAGCTGTTTTTT.

The V gene is TRBV2, the J gene TRBJ2-2, with TRBD2 matching 10 bases. From germline, CDR1 is SNHLY and CDR2 FYNNEI. The CDR3 extends over 14 amino acids. The V segment lost 6 bases and the J segment 7 bases; nucleotides outside the gene matches: 5. CDR3 nucleotide sequence: TGTGCCAGCAGAGACCTAGCGGGGGTCGGGGAGCTGTTTTTT. Amino acids: CASRDLAGVGELFF. The full variable domain, with the rest looked up from reference TRBV2 and TRBJ2-2, is EPEVTQTPSHQVTQMGQEVILRCVPISNHLYFYWYRQILGQKVEFLVSFYNNEISEKSEIFDDQFSVERPDGSNFTLKIRSTKLEDSAMYFCASRDLAGVGELFFGEGSRLTVL.

The chain carries TRBV6-5 and TRBJ1-2; D possibly corresponds to TRBD1 (5 bases). CDR1 and CDR2 (germline): MNHEY, SVGAGI. This CDR3 contains 13 residues. Trimming removed 6 bases at V and 9 bases at J, with 17 bases between. In DNA form, the CDR3 reads TGTGCCAGCAGCCCCGGGGGGGTAGGTCGCTACACCTTC. Protein sequence: CASSPGGVGRYTF.

The chain employs TRBV18 and TRBJ1-2, with D tentatively TRBD1 (6 bases). V gave up 1 base and J gave up 7 bases, with 10 bases separating them. Per the germline V gene, CDR1 is KGHSH and CDR2 is LQKENI. The CDR3 spans 13 residues. The CDR3 nucleotides read TGTGCCAGCTCACCACAGGACAGCCGTGGCTACACCTTC. Protein: CASSPQDSRGYTF.

V usage is TRBV5-4 and J usage is TRBJ2-5; TRBD1 matches 8 bases. Germline CDR1 SGHNT, CDR2 YYREEE (reference sequence). J lost 2 bases, V lost 0 bases, and 3 bases had no gene match. CDR3 length equals 15 residues. The CDR3 bases are TGTGCCAGCAGCTTGGCCCGGGACAGGCAAGAGACCCAGTACTTC. This sequence encodes CASSLARDRQETQYF.

This sequence joins TRBV7-2 and TRBJ2-5, with D uncertain. Trimming left V 3 bases short and J 1 base short, with 12 bases between. CDR1 SGHTA and CDR2 FQGNSA come from the germline V gene. This CDR3 has 15 amino acids. CDR3 in DNA: TGTGCCAGCAGCTTGAACCCTCGGTTCCAAGAGACCCAGTACTTC. Translating gives CASSLNPRFQETQYF. Combining the CDR3 with reference TRBV7-2 and TRBJ2-5 gives the whole variable domain GAGVSQSPSNKVTEKGKDVELRCDPISGHTALYWYRQSLGQGLEFLIYFQGNSAPDKSGLPSDRFSAERTGGSVSTLTIQRTQQEDSAVYLCASSLNPRFQETQYFGPGTRLLVL.

CDR3 bases: TGTGCCAGCAGTCCAAGGAACAGGGGGCCAACTAATGAAAAACTGTTTTTT. It codes for CASSPRNRGPTNEKLFF. The chain employs TRBV3-1 (or the pseudogene TRBV3-2) and TRBJ1-4; 9 bases agree with TRBD1. The V segment lost 6 bases and the J segment 0 bases; nucleotides outside the gene matches: 8. CDR1 is LGHDT and CDR2 is YNNKEL in the germline V gene (reference sequence). The CDR3 length is 17 residues.

V is TRBV7-2 and J is TRBJ1-5; D unclear. The V end lost 5 bases, the J end lost 4 bases, and 9 bases lay between the germline ends. Germline V gene lookup returns CDR1 SGHTA and CDR2 FQGNSA. This CDR3 spans 13 amino acids. Written as DNA, the CDR3 is TGTGCCAGCAGCCCCTTCCAGAATCAGCCCCAGCATTTT. Encoded protein: CASSPFQNQPQHF.

The DNA of the CDR3 is TGTGCCAGCAGTGAGGACAGGGGGTGGGAAAAACTGTTTTTT. This translates into CASSEDRGWEKLFF. The chain links TRBV25-1 to TRBJ1-4; TRBD1 agrees at 10 bases. The CDR3 is made up of 14 amino acids. The germline V gene encodes CDR1 MGHDK and CDR2 SYGVNS. With 3 bases clipped from V and 8 bases from J, the junction kept 3 bases outside the gene matches.

J is TRBJ2-7 and V is TRBV15; TRBD2 is a possible D gene (5 bases). This CDR3 region has 14 residues. Germline-derived CDR1 and CDR2 are LNHNV and YYDKDF (reference sequence). Between the trimmed V and J ends, which lost 2 bases and 0 bases, there was a span of 8 bases. This CDR3 reads CATSRFGVSYEQYF. CDR3 nucleotide sequence: TGTGCCACCAGCAGATTCGGGGTCTCCTACGAGCAGTACTTC.

The gene calls are TRBV6-5 and TRBJ1-5; TRBD1 aligns across 7 bases. Germline CDR1 and CDR2: MNHEY and SVGAGI. This CDR3 is built from 14 residues. V lost 5 bases, J lost 3 bases, and 4 bases stayed unmatched. This CDR3 is CASSNRGHNQPQHF. The CDR3 region has the DNA TGTGCCAGCAGTAACAGGGGTCACAATCAGCCCCAGCATTTT.

This clone was seen a few times. At the DNA level, this CDR3 is encoded by other sequences in the same sample as well. The chain recombines TRBV10-3 with TRBJ1-1, with D possibly TRBD1 on 6 matching bases. CDR1 ENHRY and CDR2 SYGVKD come from the germline V gene. The CDR3 sequence is 13 residues long. V lost 0 bases and J 8 bases, leaving 10 bases between the germline ends. CDR3 protein: CAISESSQGEAFF. CDR3 bases: TGTGCCATCAGTGAGTCCAGCCAGGGGGAAGCTTTCTTT.

The V gene is TRBV4-2, the J gene TRBJ2-1, with 8 bases lining up with TRBD2. Looked up from germline, CDR1 is LGHNA and CDR2 is YNFKEQ. The CDR3 is 17 amino acids. The trim removed 0 bases at V and 8 bases at J, leaving 12 bases unmatched. The DNA of the CDR3 is TGTGCCAGCAGCCAAGATGGGGTGAGAAGCGGGGGCGATGAGCAGTTCTTC. As protein: CASSQDGVRSGGDEQFF.

CDR3 region: CASSPPLGAKNIQYF. CDR3 coding DNA: TGTGCCAGCAGTCCCCCCCTTGGGGCGAAAAACATTCAGTACTTC. J is TRBJ2-4 and V is TRBV6-5; D may be TRBD1 (5 bases). The V end was cut by 5 bases, the J end by 4 bases, with 15 bases between. This CDR3 has 15 residues. CDR1 and CDR2 (germline): MNHEY, SVGAGI.

This clone was counted a single time. This chain connects TRBV28 to TRBJ1-4; the D gene is possibly TRBD1 (6 bases). The length of the CDR3 is 14 residues. V was shortened by 2 bases and J by 7 bases, with 11 bases between the two germline ends. Germline loops: CDR1 MDHEN, CDR2 SYDVKM. The CDR3 protein is CASSLPGVSEKLFF. For the CDR3, the DNA is TGTGCCAGCAGTTTACCAGGGGTTAGTGAAAAACTGTTTTTT.

The chain joins TRBV9 to TRBJ1-1; 8 nucleotides agree with TRBD1. This CDR3 contains 14 residues. Unmatched junction bases numbered 7, after V lost 3 bases and J lost 6 bases. Germline lookup yields CDR1 SGDLS and CDR2 YYNGEE. DNA of the CDR3: TGTGCCAGCAGCGCCGTCAGGGGGCAAGCTGAAGCTTTCTTT. It codes for CASSAVRGQAEAFF. Drawing the rest from reference TRBV9 and TRBJ1-1, the complete variable domain is DSGVTQTPKHLITATGQRVTLRCSPRSGDLSVYWYQQSLDQGLQFLIQYYNGEERAKGNILERFSAQQFPDLHSELNLSSLELGDSALYFCASSAVRGQAEAFFGQGTRLTVV.

The chain employs TRBV27 and TRBJ1-2; TRBD1 matches at 7 bases. V was pared by 8 bases and J by 4 bases, with 13 bases of the junction left unmatched. From germline, CDR1 is MNHEY and CDR2 SMNVEV (reference sequence). This CDR3 has 15 amino acids. The CDR3 nucleotides are TGTGCCAGCGGGGGCCGGGACAGACTTATCTATGGCTACACCTTC. Translating gives CASGGRDRLIYGYTF.

The J gene is TRBJ2-2, the V gene TRBV5-6; 10 nucleotides align to TRBD2. This CDR3 spans 18 amino acids. Germline CDR1 is SGHDT and CDR2 is YYEEEE. Unmatched junction bases numbered 12, after V lost 4 bases and J lost 3 bases. The chain's CDR3 is CASSPTVGLARYTGELFF. The CDR3 DNA reads TGTGCCAGCAGCCCTACCGTGGGACTAGCGAGGTACACCGGGGAGCTGTTTTTT.